The 3 T cell receptor beta chains below all came from one sample that was sequenced in a study of identifying expanded T cells in peripheral blood. Measured with immunoSEQ multiplex PCR; TCRdb has only the in-frame clones, and not every one. The sample has about 100,000 clones, roughly 91% seen once; the top ten hold approximately 16%. The material sequenced was blood. These receptors came from a person aged 18 to 75 in good health.

The chain couples TRBV7-9 to TRBJ2-7; D unresolved. Trimming removed 5 bases at V and 5 bases at J, with 10 bases between. This CDR3 has 12 residues. Germline CDR1 and CDR2: SEHNR and FQNEAQ (reference sequence). DNA for the CDR3: TGTGCCAGCAGCCTTAACACGGACGAGCAGTACTTC. Translating it yields CASSLNTDEQYF.

The chain couples TRBV28 to TRBJ2-1; 9 nucleotides align to TRBD2. The CDR3 totals 19 residues. The germline V gene encodes CDR1 MDHEN and CDR2 SYDVKM. Trimming cost V 3 bases and J 2 bases; bases outside gene matches: 14. The CDR3 coding sequence is TGTGCCAGCAGTTTCCAAGCCGCCGGGGGCGGGGGGGCCTACAATGAGCAGTTCTTC. As protein: CASSFQAAGGGGAYNEQFF.

This clone has only a few counts. The CDR3 sequence: CSADRGLEDTQYF. DNA for the CDR3: TGCAGCGCAGACAGGGGGCTGGAAGATACGCAGTATTTT. This chain connects TRBV29-1 to TRBJ2-3, with 10 nucleotides matching TRBD1. The CDR3 covers 13 residues. Germline V gene data show CDR1 as SQVTM and CDR2 as ANQGSEA. The V segment lost 7 bases and the J segment 5 bases; nucleotides outside the gene matches: 6.